This entry is about one T cell receptor beta chain. Its antigen is currently unknown. Sequencing used immunoSEQ multiplex PCR; TCRdb keeps in-frame clones, though not all of them. The sample carries 250,000 or so clones, roughly 87% recorded once. The treatment denotes: roughly 18 received Ad26.COV2.S at low or high dose, single or two shots; roughly five received placebo; per-sample allocation not given. All samples were drawn on day 63, counting from the first vaccine or placebo injection. Boston hosted the donor, who was an adult aged 18-55 years. This record comes from a study of Ad26.COV2.S vaccination and SARS-CoV-2 variants. Study-wide context: Ad26.COV2.S given intramuscularly, once or twice 56 days apart.

Study results and limitations: Spike-specific TCR breadth ran higher among vaccine recipients than placebo recipients. It was found that vaccine and placebo recipients had similar non-spike TCR breadth.

The CDR3 contains 17 residues. The germline V and J ends were trimmed by 3 bases and 0 bases, with 16 bases remaining between them. The germline V gene has CDR1 SEHNR and CDR2 FQNEAQ (reference sequence). This clonotype was sampled from a person between 18 and 65 years old who received the Ad26.COV2.S COVID-19 vaccine or a placebo. The sample consisted of peripheral blood, taken in a trial of Ad26.COV2.S vaccine versus placebo. The V call is TRBV7-9, the J call TRBJ2-3, with D possibly TRBD1 on 6 matching bases. The CDR3 DNA reads as TGTGCCAGCAGCTTTTACCGGGACACGAAAAGCACAGATACGCAGTATTTT. It is translated as CASSFYRDTKSTDTQYF.